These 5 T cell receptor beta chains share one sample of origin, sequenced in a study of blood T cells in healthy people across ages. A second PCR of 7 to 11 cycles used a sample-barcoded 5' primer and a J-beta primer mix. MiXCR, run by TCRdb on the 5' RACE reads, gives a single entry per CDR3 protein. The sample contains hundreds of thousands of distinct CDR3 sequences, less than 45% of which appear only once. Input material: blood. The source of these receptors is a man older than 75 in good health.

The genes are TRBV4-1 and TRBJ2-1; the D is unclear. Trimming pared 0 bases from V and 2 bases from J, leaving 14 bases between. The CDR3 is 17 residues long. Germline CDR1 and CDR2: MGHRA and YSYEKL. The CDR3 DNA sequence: TGCGCCAGCAGCCAAGAAACGGCGCGGCTAACCTACAATGAGCAGTTCTTC. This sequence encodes CASSQETARLTYNEQFF.

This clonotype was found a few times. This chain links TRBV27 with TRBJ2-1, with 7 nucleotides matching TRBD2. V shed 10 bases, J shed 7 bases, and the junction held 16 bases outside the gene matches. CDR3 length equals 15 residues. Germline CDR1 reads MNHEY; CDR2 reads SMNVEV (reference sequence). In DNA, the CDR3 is TGTGCCACCGGGCTGGTCAGGGAGGGCCTAAATGAGCAGTTCTTC. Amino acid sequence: CATGLVREGLNEQFF.

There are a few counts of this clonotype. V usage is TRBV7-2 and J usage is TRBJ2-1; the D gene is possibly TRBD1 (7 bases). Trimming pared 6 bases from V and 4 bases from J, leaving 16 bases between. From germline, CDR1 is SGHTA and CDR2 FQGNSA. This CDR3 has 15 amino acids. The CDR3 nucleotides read TGTGCCAGCAGTCTCCAGGAGGGGGCTTACAATGAGCAGTTCTTC. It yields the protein CASSLQEGAYNEQFF.

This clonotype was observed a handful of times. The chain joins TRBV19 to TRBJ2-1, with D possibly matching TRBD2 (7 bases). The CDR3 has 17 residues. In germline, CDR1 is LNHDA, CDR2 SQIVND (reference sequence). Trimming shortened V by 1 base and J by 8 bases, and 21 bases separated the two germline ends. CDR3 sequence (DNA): TGTGCCAGTAGTATAGGAGGTGGGGGGGCCAATCCCTATGAGCAGTTCTTC. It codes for CASSIGGGGANPYEQFF.

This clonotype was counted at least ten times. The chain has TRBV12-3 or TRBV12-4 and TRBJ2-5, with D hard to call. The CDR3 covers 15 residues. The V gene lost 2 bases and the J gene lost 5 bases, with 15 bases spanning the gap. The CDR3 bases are TGTGCCAGCAGTTTAATGACACGATTGGGGGAGACCCAGTACTTC. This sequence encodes CASSLMTRLGETQYF.